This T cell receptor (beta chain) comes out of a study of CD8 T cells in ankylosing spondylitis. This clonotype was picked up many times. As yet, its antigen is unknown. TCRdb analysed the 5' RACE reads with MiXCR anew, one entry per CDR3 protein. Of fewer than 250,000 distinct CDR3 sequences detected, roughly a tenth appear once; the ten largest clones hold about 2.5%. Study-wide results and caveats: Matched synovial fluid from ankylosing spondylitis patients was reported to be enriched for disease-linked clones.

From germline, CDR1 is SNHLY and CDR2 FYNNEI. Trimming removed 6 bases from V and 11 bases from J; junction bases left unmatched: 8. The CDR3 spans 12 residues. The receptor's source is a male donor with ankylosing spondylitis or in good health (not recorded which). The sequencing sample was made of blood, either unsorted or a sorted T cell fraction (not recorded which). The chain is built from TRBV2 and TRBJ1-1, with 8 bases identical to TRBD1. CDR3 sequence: CASRGQGARAFF. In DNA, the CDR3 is TGTGCCAGCAGAGGGCAGGGGGCGCGGGCTTTCTTT. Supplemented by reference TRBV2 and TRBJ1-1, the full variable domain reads EPEVTQTPSHQVTQMGQEVILRCVPISNHLYFYWYRQILGQKVEFLVSFYNNEISEKSEIFDDQFSVERPDGSNFTLKIRSTKLEDSAMYFCASRGQGARAFFGQGTRLTVV.